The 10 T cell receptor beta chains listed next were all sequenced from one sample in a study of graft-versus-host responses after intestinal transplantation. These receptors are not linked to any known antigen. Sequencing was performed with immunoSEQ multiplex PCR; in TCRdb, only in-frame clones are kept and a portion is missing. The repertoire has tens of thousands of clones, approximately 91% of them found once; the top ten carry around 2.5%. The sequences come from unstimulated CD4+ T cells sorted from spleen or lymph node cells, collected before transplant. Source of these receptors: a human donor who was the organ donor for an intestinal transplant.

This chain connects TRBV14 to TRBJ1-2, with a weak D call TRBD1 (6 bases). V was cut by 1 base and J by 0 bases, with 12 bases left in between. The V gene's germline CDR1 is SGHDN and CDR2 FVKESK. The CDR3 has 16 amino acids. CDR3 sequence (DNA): TGTGCCAGCAGCCAAGGGGGGGGCCTGACTAACTATGGCTACACCTTC. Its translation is CASSQGGGLTNYGYTF.

The CDR3 region has the DNA TGTGCCAGCAGCTTGGGGTTAGGTGCCTACGAGCAGTACTTC. Translation: CASSLGLGAYEQYF. The rearrangement joins TRBV5-8 to TRBJ2-5; D gene ambiguous. The J call is uncertain, as TRBJ2-7 better fits the DNA end. The length of the CDR3 is 14 residues. Germline lookup yields CDR1 SGHTS and CDR2 YDEGEE.

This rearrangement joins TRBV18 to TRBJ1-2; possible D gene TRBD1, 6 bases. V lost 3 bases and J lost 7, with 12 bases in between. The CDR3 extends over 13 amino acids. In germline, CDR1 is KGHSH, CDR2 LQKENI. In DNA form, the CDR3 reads TGTGCCAGCTCACCTCAGGGGCAGAGTGGCTACACCTTC. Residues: CASSPQGQSGYTF.

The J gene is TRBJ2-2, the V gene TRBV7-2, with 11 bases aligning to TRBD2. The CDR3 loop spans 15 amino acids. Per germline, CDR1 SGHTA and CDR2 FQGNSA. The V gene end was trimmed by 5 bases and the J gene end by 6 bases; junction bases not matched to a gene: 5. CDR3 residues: CASSQAGLAAGELFF. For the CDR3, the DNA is TGTGCCAGCAGCCAAGCGGGACTAGCGGCCGGGGAGCTGTTTTTT.

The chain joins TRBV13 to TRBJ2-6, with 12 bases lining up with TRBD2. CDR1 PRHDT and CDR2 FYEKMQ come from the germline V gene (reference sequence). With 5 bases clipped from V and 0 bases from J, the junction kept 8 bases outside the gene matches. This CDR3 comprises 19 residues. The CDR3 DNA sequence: TGTGCCAGCAGCCCTAGGACTAGCGGGACCTACTCTGGGGCCAACGTCCTGACTTTC. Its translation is CASSPRTSGTYSGANVLTF.

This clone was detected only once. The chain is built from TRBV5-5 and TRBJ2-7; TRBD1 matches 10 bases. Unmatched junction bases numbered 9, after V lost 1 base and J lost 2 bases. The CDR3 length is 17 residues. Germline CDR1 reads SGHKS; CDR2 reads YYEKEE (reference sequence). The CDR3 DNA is TGTGCCAGCAGCTTGCTCGATCTGGGACAGGGGCCCTACGAGCAGTACTTC. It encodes CASSLLDLGQGPYEQYF.

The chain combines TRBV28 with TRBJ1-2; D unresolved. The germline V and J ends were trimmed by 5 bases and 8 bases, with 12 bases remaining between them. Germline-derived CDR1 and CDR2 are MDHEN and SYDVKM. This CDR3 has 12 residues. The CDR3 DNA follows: TGTGCCAGCAGTCCCCTCGTGGGAGGCTACACCTTC. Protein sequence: CASSPLVGGYTF.

This CDR3 reads CSAHPEWYRGGDTQYF. In DNA form, the CDR3 reads TGCAGCGCCCATCCCGAGTGGTACAGGGGAGGAGATACGCAGTATTTT. The rearrangement joins TRBV29-1 to TRBJ2-3; D is possibly TRBD1 (7 bases). Trimming stripped 7 bases from V and 5 bases from J, with 25 bases between. The CDR3 covers 16 residues. Germline values: CDR1 SQVTM, CDR2 ANQGSEA.

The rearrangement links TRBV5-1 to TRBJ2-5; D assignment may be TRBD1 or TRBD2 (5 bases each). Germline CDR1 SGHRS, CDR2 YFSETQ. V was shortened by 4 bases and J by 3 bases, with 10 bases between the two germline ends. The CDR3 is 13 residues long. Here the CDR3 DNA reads TGCGCCAGCAGCCAAGGGACGGAAGAGACCCAGTACTTC. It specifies CASSQGTEETQYF.

CDR3 DNA: TGTGCCAGCAGCGTAGTGGCTAGCGGGGGCTACAATGAGCAGTTCTTC. This sequence encodes CASSVVASGGYNEQFF. The V gene is TRBV9, the J gene TRBJ2-1; 10 bases align to TRBD2. CDR1 and CDR2 from the germline V gene are SGDLS and YYNGEE. The CDR3 consists of 16 residues. The J segment lost 3 bases and the V segment lost 0 bases, leaving 3 bases of the junction unmatched.